The 2 T cell receptor beta chains presented below share a single source sample, sequenced in a study of identical twins. TCRdb re-called the 5' RACE reads through MiXCR, storing one row per CDR3 protein. The sample holds 240,000 or so distinct CDR3 sequences, about 7.3% seen once. The same sample was also studied in work on yellow fever vaccine responses in identical twins.

Sequencing was performed on memory (CD45RO+) T cells sorted from blood. These receptors came from a woman between 18 and 29 years old in good health.

This clonotype was observed many times. This chain uses TRBV7-9 with TRBJ2-7, with D possibly TRBD2 on 5 matching bases. The CDR3 length is 14 residues. V was trimmed by 5 bases and J by 2 bases, leaving 13 bases between them. CDR1 and CDR2 (germline): SEHNR, FQNEAQ (reference sequence). CDR3 region: CASSPGISTYEQYF. As DNA, the CDR3 is TGTGCCAGCAGCCCCGGGATTTCTACCTACGAGCAGTACTTC.

This clonotype appeared many times. The chain is built from TRBV6-2 or TRBV6-3 and TRBJ2-3; 10 bases agree with TRBD2. Per the germline V gene, CDR1 is MNHEY and CDR2 is SVGEGT. Trimming at V came to 10 bases and at J to 2 bases, leaving 3 bases not matched to a gene. The CDR3 is 13 amino acids. CDR3 residues: CAIGLADTDTQYF. CDR3 bases: TGTGCCATTGGACTAGCGGACACAGATACGCAGTATTTT.